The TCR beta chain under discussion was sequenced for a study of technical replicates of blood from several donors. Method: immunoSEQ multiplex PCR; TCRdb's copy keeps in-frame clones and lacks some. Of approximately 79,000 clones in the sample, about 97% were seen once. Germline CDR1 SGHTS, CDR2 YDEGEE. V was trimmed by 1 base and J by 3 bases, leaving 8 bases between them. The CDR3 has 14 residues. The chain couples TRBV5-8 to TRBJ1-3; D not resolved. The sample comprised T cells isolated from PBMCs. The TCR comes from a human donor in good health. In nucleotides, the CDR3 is TGTGCCAGCAGCTTGTTGGGGAGTGGAAACACCATATATTTT. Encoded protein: CASSLLGSGNTIYF.